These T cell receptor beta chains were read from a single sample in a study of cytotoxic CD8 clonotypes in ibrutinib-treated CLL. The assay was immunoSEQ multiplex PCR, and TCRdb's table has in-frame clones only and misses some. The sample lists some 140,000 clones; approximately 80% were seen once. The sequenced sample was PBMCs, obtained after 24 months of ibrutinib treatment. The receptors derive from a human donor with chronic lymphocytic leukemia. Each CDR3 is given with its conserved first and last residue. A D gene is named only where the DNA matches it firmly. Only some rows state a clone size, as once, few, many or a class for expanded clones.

cdr3_nt: TGTGCCAGCAGCGGGGCTAGCCAAGAGACCCAGTACTTC
cdr3_aa: CASSGASQETQYF
d_call: NA
v_call: TRBV5-8
clone_size: NA
j_call: TRBJ2-5

cdr3_nt: TGTGCCAGCAATAACAGGGTTGGGGGAATTCAGTACTTC
cdr3_aa: CASNNRVGGIQYF
d_call: NA
v_call: TRBV21-1
clone_size: NA
j_call: TRBJ2-4

cdr3_nt: TGTGCCAGCAGCCCCTGGGACCGAGTGAACACTGAAGCTTTCTTT
cdr3_aa: CASSPWDRVNTEAFF
d_call: NA
v_call: TRBV27
clone_size: few
j_call: TRBJ1-1

cdr3_nt: TGTGCCTGGAGTGGGACAGGGATTTATGGCTACACCTTC
cdr3_aa: CAWSGTGIYGYTF
d_call: TRBD1
v_call: TRBV30
clone_size: NA
j_call: TRBJ1-2

cdr3_nt: TGTGCCAGCAGCCGTCAGACTAGCGGAACCACAGATACGCAGTATTTT
cdr3_aa: CASSRQTSGTTDTQYF
d_call: TRBD2
v_call: TRBV14
clone_size: NA
j_call: TRBJ2-3

cdr3_nt: TGCGCCAGCAGCCCCTTATGGACAGGGAGGGAGGGTGGCTACACCTTC
cdr3_aa: CASSPLWTGREGGYTF
d_call: TRBD1
v_call: TRBV4-1
clone_size: once
j_call: TRBJ1-2

cdr3_nt: TGTGCCAGCAGTGAACAAGGGGCAGTCTATAGGGGCCTTAACGTCCTGACTTTC
cdr3_aa: CASSEQGAVYRGLNVLTF
d_call: NA
v_call: TRBV6-1
clone_size: NA
j_call: TRBJ2-6

cdr3_nt: TGTGCCAGCAGCTTCGAAACAGGGGTTTTGTTAAGCGGGGAGCTGTTTTTT
cdr3_aa: CASSFETGVLLSGELFF
d_call: TRBD1
v_call: TRBV11-1
clone_size: once
j_call: TRBJ2-2

cdr3_nt: TGTGCCAGCAGTTCTCAGGGCCAAGAGACCCAGTACTTC
cdr3_aa: CASSSQGQETQYF
d_call: NA
v_call: TRBV6-6
clone_size: NA
j_call: TRBJ2-5

cdr3_nt: TGTGCCAGCAGTCTTGTGCCGAGCTCTGGAAACACCATATATTTT
cdr3_aa: CASSLVPSSGNTIYF
d_call: NA
v_call: TRBV7-2
clone_size: NA
j_call: TRBJ1-3

cdr3_nt: TGTGCCACCAGCGCAGGGGGTGAGGGAAACACCATATATTTT
cdr3_aa: CATSAGGEGNTIYF
d_call: TRBD1
v_call: TRBV15
clone_size: NA
j_call: TRBJ1-3

cdr3_nt: TGTGCCTGGAGCCAAGGACAGGGGGTTCAGCCCCAGCATTTT
cdr3_aa: CAWSQGQGVQPQHF
d_call: TRBD1
v_call: TRBV30
clone_size: NA
j_call: TRBJ1-5

cdr3_nt: TGTGCCTGGAGTGTACCTATAGGGTTGGCTAATGAAAAACTGTTTTTT
cdr3_aa: CAWSVPIGLANEKLFF
d_call: NA
v_call: TRBV30
clone_size: once
j_call: TRBJ1-4

cdr3_nt: TGTGCCATCAGTGAGTCCCGACGCGAGGCCACCGGGGAGCTGTTTTTT
cdr3_aa: CAISESRREATGELFF
d_call: NA
v_call: TRBV10-3
clone_size: NA
j_call: TRBJ2-2

cdr3_nt: TGTGCCAGCAGCTTAGTGGGGGGGAGAGCGGCGGAGACCCAGTACTTC
cdr3_aa: CASSLVGGRAAETQYF
d_call: TRBD2
v_call: TRBV7-7
clone_size: NA
j_call: TRBJ2-5

cdr3_nt: TGTGCCTGGAGTGGGGGGCTTCCCCAAGAGACCCAGTACTTC
cdr3_aa: CAWSGGLPQETQYF
d_call: NA
v_call: TRBV30
clone_size: NA
j_call: TRBJ2-5

cdr3_nt: TGTGCCAGCAGCTTAGACGACCCCGGGGAGCTGTTTTTT
cdr3_aa: CASSLDDPGELFF
d_call: NA
v_call: TRBV11-3
clone_size: once
j_call: TRBJ2-2

cdr3_nt: TGTGCCAGCAGCCGAACGGATACTCAAGAGGCCCAGTACTTC
cdr3_aa: CASSRTDTQEAQYF
d_call: NA
v_call: TRBV25-1
clone_size: NA
j_call: TRBJ2-5

cdr3_nt: TGTGCCAGCAGCCTTGCTCCGGGACTAGGCACAGATACGCAGTATTTT
cdr3_aa: CASSLAPGLGTDTQYF
d_call: TRBD2
v_call: TRBV9
clone_size: NA
j_call: TRBJ2-3

cdr3_nt: TGTGCCAGCAGCCAAGTGAGAGGCGGGGAGCTGTTTTTT
cdr3_aa: CASSQVRGGELFF
d_call: NA
v_call: TRBV14
clone_size: once
j_call: TRBJ2-2

cdr3_nt: TGCGCCAGCAGCCAAGATTTCAATCAGCCCCAGCATTTT
cdr3_aa: CASSQDFNQPQHF
d_call: NA
v_call: TRBV4-3
clone_size: NA
j_call: TRBJ1-5

cdr3_nt: TGTGCCAGCAGCTTGGGGACATCAAGGAGCTCCTACGAGCAGTACTTC
cdr3_aa: CASSLGTSRSSYEQYF
d_call: NA
v_call: TRBV5-4
clone_size: NA
j_call: TRBJ2-7

cdr3_nt: TGCGCCAGCAGCTTCAAAGGGGGGACTAGCGGGGTCTACAATGAGCAGTTCTTC
cdr3_aa: CASSFKGGTSGVYNEQFF
d_call: TRBD2
v_call: TRBV5-1
clone_size: NA
j_call: TRBJ2-1

cdr3_nt: TGTGCCAGCAGATCCCACCTCGGAGCGGCGAATGAAAAACTGTTTTTT
cdr3_aa: CASRSHLGAANEKLFF
d_call: NA
v_call: TRBV27
clone_size: NA
j_call: TRBJ1-4

cdr3_nt: TGTGCCAGCAGCTTAGAAGGTTTCGGGACAGGGGACAATGAGCAGTTCTTC
cdr3_aa: CASSLEGFGTGDNEQFF
d_call: TRBD1
v_call: TRBV7-9
clone_size: NA
j_call: TRBJ2-1

cdr3_nt: TGTGCCACCCGTGATGGTAGCGGGAACACTGAAGCTTTCTTT
cdr3_aa: CATRDGSGNTEAFF
d_call: NA
v_call: TRBV10-3
clone_size: NA
j_call: TRBJ1-1

cdr3_nt: TGTGCCAGCAGTGAACGCCCTGACACTGAAGCTTTCTTT
cdr3_aa: CASSERPDTEAFF
d_call: NA
v_call: TRBV2
clone_size: once
j_call: TRBJ1-1

cdr3_nt: TGTGCCAGCAAGTACAGGGGCGGCACTGAAGCTTTCTTT
cdr3_aa: CASKYRGGTEAFF
d_call: TRBD1
v_call: TRBV2
clone_size: NA
j_call: TRBJ1-1

cdr3_nt: TGTGCCAGCAGCCCAGGGTTTTTAGAGACCCAGTACTTC
cdr3_aa: CASSPGFLETQYF
d_call: NA
v_call: TRBV27
clone_size: NA
j_call: TRBJ2-5

cdr3_nt: TGTGCCAGCAGCTACGACTGGAACACTGAAGCTTTCTTT
cdr3_aa: CASSYDWNTEAFF
d_call: NA
v_call: TRBV6-5
clone_size: NA
j_call: TRBJ1-1

cdr3_nt: TGCGCCAGCAGCCAAGGTCCCTGGGGCGGGAGAAACCAAGAGACCCAGTACTTC
cdr3_aa: CASSQGPWGGRNQETQYF
d_call: TRBD2
v_call: TRBV4-3
clone_size: NA
j_call: TRBJ2-5

cdr3_nt: TGTGCCAGCAGCTTGGAGACAGGGGGCTGGAATGAGCAGTTCTTC
cdr3_aa: CASSLETGGWNEQFF
d_call: TRBD1
v_call: TRBV5-4
clone_size: NA
j_call: TRBJ2-1

cdr3_nt: TGCGCCAGCCACTCGGGCACAGATACGCAGTATTTT
cdr3_aa: CASHSGTDTQYF
d_call: NA
v_call: TRBV5-1
clone_size: NA
j_call: TRBJ2-3

cdr3_nt: TGTGCCAGCAGCTTAAGGCTGGCAGGGGAGAACACTGAAGCTTTCTTT
cdr3_aa: CASSLRLAGENTEAFF
d_call: NA
v_call: TRBV13
clone_size: NA
j_call: TRBJ1-1

cdr3_nt: TGTGTCAGAAGCTTAGCCGGAGGGACAGGGGGCCTGTACGAGCAGTACTTC
cdr3_aa: CVRSLAGGTGGLYEQYF
d_call: NA
v_call: TRBV7-5
clone_size: NA
j_call: TRBJ2-7

cdr3_nt: TGTGCCACCAGCAGAGCCCACAAAGGGGGGGGAGAGACCCAGTACTTC
cdr3_aa: CATSRAHKGGGETQYF
d_call: NA
v_call: TRBV15
clone_size: NA
j_call: TRBJ2-5

cdr3_nt: TGTGCCAGCAGCAGCGGACAGGGGGCGGGGATCTACGAGCAGTACTTC
cdr3_aa: CASSSGQGAGIYEQYF
d_call: TRBD1
v_call: TRBV11-2
clone_size: NA
j_call: TRBJ2-7

cdr3_nt: TGTGCCAGTAGTAACGACCTCTATAATTCACCCCTCCACTTT
cdr3_aa: CASSNDLYNSPLHF
d_call: NA
v_call: TRBV19
clone_size: few
j_call: TRBJ1-6

cdr3_nt: TGTGCCAGTTTCACAGGGATTGGCAATCAGCCCCAGCATTTT
cdr3_aa: CASFTGIGNQPQHF
d_call: NA
v_call: TRBV28
clone_size: NA
j_call: TRBJ1-5

cdr3_nt: TGTGCCAGCAGCCCTAACTGGGGTGCCGGGGAGCTGTTTTTT
cdr3_aa: CASSPNWGAGELFF
d_call: NA
v_call: TRBV11-3
clone_size: NA
j_call: TRBJ2-2

cdr3_nt: TGTGCCACCAGCCCCACTAGCGGTCCCTACAATGAGCAGTTCTTC
cdr3_aa: CATSPTSGPYNEQFF
d_call: TRBD2
v_call: TRBV15
clone_size: NA
j_call: TRBJ2-1

cdr3_nt: TGTGCCAGCAGCCAAGTACGGTCACCCCTCCACTTT
cdr3_aa: CASSQVRSPLHF
d_call: NA
v_call: TRBV7-9
clone_size: many
j_call: TRBJ1-6

cdr3_nt: TGTGCCAGCAGCCAGGACAGGGTACGCGGCTACACCTTC
cdr3_aa: CASSQDRVRGYTF
d_call: TRBD1
v_call: TRBV11-1
clone_size: NA
j_call: TRBJ1-2

cdr3_nt: TGTGCCAGCGGCGGACAGGGGGCCCATGAGCAGTTCTTC
cdr3_aa: CASGGQGAHEQFF
d_call: TRBD1
v_call: TRBV2
clone_size: once
j_call: TRBJ2-1

cdr3_nt: TGTGCCAGCAGCGTAGTTGGGGGGGTAGATACGCAGTATTTT
cdr3_aa: CASSVVGGVDTQYF
d_call: TRBD2
v_call: TRBV9
clone_size: NA
j_call: TRBJ2-3

cdr3_nt: TGCGCCAGCAGCTTGGACTTCTCAGAGACCCAGTACTTC
cdr3_aa: CASSLDFSETQYF
d_call: NA
v_call: TRBV5-1
clone_size: NA
j_call: TRBJ2-5

cdr3_nt: TGTGCCAGCTCACCAGGATTAGCCAAAAACATTCAGTACTTC
cdr3_aa: CASSPGLAKNIQYF
d_call: NA
v_call: TRBV18
clone_size: NA
j_call: TRBJ2-4

cdr3_nt: TGTGCCACCGCGTCAAGGGCGAATGAGCAGTTCTTC
cdr3_aa: CATASRANEQFF
d_call: NA
v_call: TRBV19
clone_size: few
j_call: TRBJ2-1

cdr3_nt: TGTGCCAGCAGCTCGTGTTGGTGGGTAACTGAAGCTTTCTTT
cdr3_aa: CASSSCWWVTEAFF
d_call: NA
v_call: TRBV7-7
clone_size: few
j_call: TRBJ1-1

cdr3_nt: TGTGCCAGCAGCGAGGGGGGCTATGGCTACACCTTC
cdr3_aa: CASSEGGYGYTF
d_call: NA
v_call: TRBV6-1
clone_size: NA
j_call: TRBJ1-2